This TCR beta chain was recorded in a study of type 1 regulatory T cells. Study in general: This in vitro CD4 product, T-allo10, is enriched for Tr1 cells and alloantigen-specific.

V lost 2 bases and J lost 1; bases outside the gene matches: 3. The CDR3 length is 15 residues. Germline V lookup: CDR1 LGHDT, CDR2 YNNKEL (reference sequence). TCRdb itself ran the reads through MiXCR, one entry per CDR3 protein. Among 80,000 to 100,000 distinct CDR3 sequences listed, roughly 30% were seen once. Input material: CD4+ T cells, either the whole sample or a sorted fraction (not recorded which). The rearrangement joins TRBV3-1 to TRBJ2-5, with 8 bases matching TRBD1. The receptor comes from a human donor in good health. The CDR3 protein is CASSQQDRAQETQYF. The DNA of the CDR3 is TGTGCCAGCAGCCAACAGGACAGGGCCCAAGAGACCCAGTACTTC.